This TCR beta chain was recorded in a study of radiation and T cells in renal cell carcinoma. In the case of this clone: The antigen is undetermined.

Study conclusions and caveats: From baseline, blood top tumor clonotypes peaked at 2 weeks post-radiation.

Profiling relied on immunoSEQ multiplex PCR, and the TCRdb table lists in-frame clones only, not all of them. Of roughly 150,000 clones listed, 87% are singletons. Time point denoted: blood 2 weeks post-SBRT. Treatment here: 15 Gy SBRT to primary tumor, nephrectomy 4 weeks later. This material consisted of blood, taken from a patient whose treatment included radiotherapy and nephrectomy. This clonotype was obtained from a woman between 45 and 65 years old with renal cell carcinoma.

The CDR3 is CASSPLIMNTEAFF. As DNA, the CDR3 is TGTGCCAGTAGTCCACTAATCATGAACACTGAAGCTTTCTTT. This chain uses TRBV19 with TRBJ1-1; no reliable D call. The CDR3 covers 14 residues. Germline lookup yields CDR1 LNHDA and CDR2 SQIVND (reference sequence). V lost 5 bases and J lost 0, with 10 bases in between.